This TCR beta chain was documented in a study of T cells in Graves' hyperthyroidism and ophthalmopathy. This clonotype was seen at least ten times. CDR3 length: 17 residues. V shed 3 bases and J 2 bases; nucleotides not matched to a gene: 6. Germline loops: CDR1 LGHDT, CDR2 YNNKEL (reference sequence). Ophthalmopathy cases scored 3 or more on the Clinical Activity Score and 4 or more on NOSPECS grade, with duration below 3 months. PBMCs were collected from a roughly 10 ml volume of fresh peripheral blood. It was RNA transcripts that yielded the amplified TCR beta CDR3 regions. First-round RT-PCR targeting the TCR CDR3 was performed with the HTBI primer set. TCRdb called the multiplex PCR reads again in MiXCR, with one record for every CDR3 protein. This repertoire shows 490,000 or so distinct CDR3 sequences, approximately 23% found once; its top ten account for 45% to 50%.

The receptor was derived from a woman between 65 and 79 years old with Graves' ophthalmopathy. The chain combines TRBV3-1 with TRBJ1-3, with 11 bases identical to TRBD1. Sequenced sample: blood. The CDR3 loop reads CASSHWTGGLAGNTIYF. As DNA, the CDR3 is TGTGCCAGCAGCCACTGGACAGGGGGCTTGGCTGGAAACACCATATATTTT.